The rows below give T cell receptor beta chains drawn from one sample of a study of CD4 and CD8 cells across lung adenocarcinoma regions. TCRdb reprocessed the PCR reads via MiXCR and lists one record per CDR3 protein. The sample gives 20,000 to 30,000 distinct CDR3 sequences, approximately 52% of which show up once; about 22% is in the top ten. The sample comprised CD4+ T cells from the center of a lung tumor. These receptors were obtained from a male donor with lung adenocarcinoma. The CD4 and CD8 labels of this study may be unreliable. The CDR3 runs from the conserved cysteine through the conserved F or W. D genes are given only for firm matches. Only part of the rows carry a size: once, few, many, or a class if the clone is expanded.

TRBV10-1	.	TRBJ2-1	.	TGCGCCAGCAGTTTAGCGGTACTATCCAGGGAGCAGTTCTTC	CASSLAVLSREQFF
TRBV6-2/TRBV6-3	.	TRBJ2-5	.	TGTGCCAGCACCCATATGGGGGAGACCAAGTACTTC	CASTHMGETKYF
TRBV10-1	medium-sized	TRBJ2-3	.	TGCGCCAGCAGTGTGGGGAAGGATACGCAGTATTTT	CASSVGKDTQYF
TRBV6-1	many	TRBJ1-1	.	TGTGCCAGCAGTGAACGGGGCACCCAGAACACTGAAGCTTTCTTT	CASSERGTQNTEAFF
TRBV6-1	.	TRBJ2-1	TRBD2	TGTGCCAGCAGCCACCCTGGGACTAGCGGGACCTCCTACGGTGAGCTGTTCTTC	CASSHPGTSGTSYGELFF
TRBV10-1	.	TRBJ2-5	TRBD2	TGCGCCAGCAGTGACTATAGCGGGAGGAGGACAGAGACGCAGTATTTC	CASSDYSGRRTETQYF
TRBV9	.	TRBJ2-7	TRBD2	TGTGCCAGCAGCGTAGCGATAGCGGGGGAGCAGTACTTC	CASSVAIAGEQYF
TRBV10-1	once	TRBJ1-1	.	TGCGCCAACATTCGCGAGGGGAGGGCTGAAGCTTTCTTT	CANIREGRAEAFF
TRBV24-1	medium-sized	TRBJ2-2	TRBD1	TGTGCCACCAGGGAGACAGGGGGAACCGGGGAGCTGTTTTTT	CATRETGGTGELFF
TRBV27	few	TRBJ2-5	TRBD2	TGTGCCAGCGGTCCTCCCGGGACTAGCGGCATAGGCGAGACCCAGTACTTC	CASGPPGTSGIGETQYF
TRBV27	.	TRBJ2-1	.	TGTGCCAGCAGGGGTCGGCCGGCCTACAATGATCAGTTCTTC	CASRGRPAYNDQFF
TRBV6-5	.	TRBJ2-2	.	TGTGCCAGCAGACTCCAGTCCGGAAGCACCGATGCGCAGTTTTTT	CASRLQSGSTDAQFF
TRBV6-5	.	TRBJ2-2	.	TGTGCCAGCAGACTCCAGTCCGGAAGCCCCGGGACGCTGTATTTT	CASRLQSGSPGTLYF
TRBV6-4	many	TRBJ2-1	TRBD1	TGTGCCAGCAGTGACTCCCCGGGACAGGGTTACAATGAGCAGTTCTTC	CASSDSPGQGYNEQFF
TRBV6-5	many	TRBJ1-3	.	TGTGCCAGCAGTTACGGACAGAGCTCTGGAAACACCATATATTTT	CASSYGQSSGNTIYF
TRBV27	many	TRBJ2-2	.	TGTGCCAGCACCTCACGTAGGGGGGGTGACACCGGGGAGCTGTTTTTT	CASTSRRGGDTGELFF
TRBV6-1	.	TRBJ2-5	.	TGTGCCGGCAGTGGGTCCTCAGATCCAGATACCCAGTACTTT	CAGSGSSDPDTQYF
TRBV6-1	once	TRBJ2-7	.	TGTGCCAGCAGTGAAGCGGTGGGCCCCCGAAGACGCACAGATACGCAGTACTTC	CASSEAVGPRRRTDTQYF
TRBV6-1	many	TRBJ2-7	TRBD2	TGTGCCAGCACGGGATACAGGTTTAGCGGGAGGGCCTACGAGCAGTACTTC	CASTGYRFSGRAYEQYF
TRBV11-2	.	TRBJ2-1	.	TGTGCCAGCAGCTTAGGGGGACTGGGTCGGGTTTCCTACAATGAGCAGTTCTTC	CASSLGGLGRVSYNEQFF
TRBV6-5	many	TRBJ1-2	TRBD1	TGTGCCAGCACCTACTTTACAGGGGATCACTATGGCTACACCTTC	CASTYFTGDHYGYTF
TRBV20-1	.	TRBJ2-1	TRBD2	TGCAGTGCTAGAGTGCTAGCGGTCGGGGGTGAGCAGTTCTTC	CSARVLAVGGEQFF
TRBV6-1	.	TRBJ2-1	.	TGTGCCAGCCAGCCGCAGGCAGGTGGAAGGAATGCGCAGTTCTTC	CASQPQAGGRNAQFF
TRBV27	.	TRBJ2-5	.	TGTGCCAGCAGTCCGGGCCGACGAGCTTCTGAGACAGATACGCAGTACTTC	CASSPGRRASETDTQYF
TRBV11-2	few	TRBJ2-3	TRBD2	TGTGCCAGCAGCCCACTAGCGGGATATAAAGCAGATACGCAGTATTTT	CASSPLAGYKADTQYF
TRBV10-3	medium-sized	TRBJ2-3	.	TGTGCCACCGGAGGGGAGTCCGCAGATACGCAGTATTTT	CATGGESADTQYF
TRBV6-2/TRBV6-3	few	TRBJ1-1	.	TGTGCCAGCAATTGGGGGCTTGGAAACACTGAAGCTTTCTTT	CASNWGLGNTEAFF
TRBV27	.	TRBJ2-3	.	TGTGCCAGCAGTCCGGGCCGAGGGGCTCGTGGCAAAGAGACGCAGTATTTT	CASSPGRGARGKETQYF
TRBV27	.	TRBJ2-3	.	TGTGCCAGCAGTCCACCGGGGCGGAGAGCCAAGGATACTCAGTATTTC	CASSPPGRRAKDTQYF
TRBV7-2	.	TRBJ2-5	.	TGTGCCAGCAGCTTACAAGAGACCCAGTACTTC	CASSLQETQYF
TRBV9	.	TRBJ2-2	.	TGTGCCAGCAGCCCTGGGGGTTGGAACACCGGGGAGCTGTTTTTT	CASSPGGWNTGELFF
TRBV10-3	.	TRBJ2-4	TRBD2	TGTGCCTCAGGGGGACTAGCGGGACGTGGAAATATGCAGTACTTT	CASGGLAGRGNMQYF
TRBV6-1	many	TRBJ1-3	TRBD1	TGTGCCAGCAGTCCCGAGACAGGGCCTACTGGAAACACCATATATTTT	CASSPETGPTGNTIYF
TRBV7-2	.	TRBJ2-5	TRBD1	TGTGCCAGCAGCGTACAGGGGGGTGGGGAGACCCAGTACTTC	CASSVQGGGETQYF
TRBV10-1	few	TRBJ2-7	TRBD1	TGCGCCAGCAGTGGAATAGGGGGCGGAATTCGCGAGCAGTACTTC	CASSGIGGGIREQYF
TRBV12-3/TRBV12-4	many	TRBJ2-5	.	TGTGCCAGCAGTTTAATGAGAGAGACCCAGTACTTC	CASSLMRETQYF
TRBV27	.	TRBJ2-6	.	TGTGCCAGCAGTTTCGGACACTCTGGGGCCTACGAGCAGACTTTC	CASSFGHSGAYEQTF
TRBV7-2	few	TRBJ2-1	.	TGTGCCAGCAGCAGTTCTAATTCCAAAAACATTCAGTTCTTC	CASSSSNSKNIQFF
TRBV7-2	many	TRBJ2-2	.	TGTGCCAGCAGCTTAAGCAGATGGGCCGGGGAGCTGTTTTTT	CASSLSRWAGELFF
TRBV10-1	.	TRBJ2-3	TRBD2	TGCGCCAGCGCGGGGCGGGGGGGCCGGGACCAAGAGACCCAGTATTTC	CASAGRGGRDQETQYF
TRBV25-1	.	TRBJ2-3	.	TGTGGCAGCGGTGGCACAGGCACAGATACGCAGTATTTT	CGSGGTGTDTQYF
TRBV6-4	medium-sized	TRBJ2-1	TRBD2	TGTGCCAGCAGTCTGCTAGCGGGAGTTGAGCAGTTCTTC	CASSLLAGVEQFF
TRBV10-2	few	TRBJ2-1	.	TGCGCCAGCTCTCCGCAAATACGCAATGAGCAGTTCTTC	CASSPQIRNEQFF
TRBV27	.	TRBJ2-2	TRBD2	TGTGCCAGCATAGCGGGAGGTGTTGGCACAGGGGAGCAGTTTTTT	CASIAGGVGTGEQFF
TRBV25-1	.	TRBJ2-3	TRBD2	TGTGCCAGCAGTACAGGGACTAGCGGGGGACGGACGCAGTATTTT	CASSTGTSGGRTQYF
TRBV5-1	.	TRBJ2-1	.	TGCGCCAGCAGCTTGGCGGCAGGGGTTGATGAGCAGTTCTTC	CASSLAAGVDEQFF
TRBV5-1	.	TRBJ2-1	.	TGCGCCAGCAGCTCTGGGGGCGGGTTACAAGAGACCCAGTTCTTC	CASSSGGGLQETQFF
TRBV25-1	.	TRBJ2-5	.	TGTGCCAGCAGGGGATTGGGGGGACGGGACCCAGATACGCAGTACTTC	CASRGLGGRDPDTQYF
TRBV27	.	TRBJ2-7	.	TGTGCCAGCAGCTCCGGACGCCCCCCTTGCGCCAACGTGCAGTACTTC	CASSSGRPPCANVQYF
TRBV6-1	.	TRBJ2-6	.	TGTGCCAGCAGTGAAGGACACTCTTGGGCCAACGTGCTGTCTTTC	CASSEGHSWANVLSF
TRBV27	.	TRBJ2-5	.	TGTGCCAGGGCCAACGGGGGCCGTGACCAAGAGACCCAGTACTTC	CARANGGRDQETQYF
TRBV27	.	TRBJ2-5	.	TGTGCCAGCAGTCAGGGGCGGGGAGCAGCGACCCAGTACTTC	CASSQGRGAATQYF
TRBV6-6	medium-sized	TRBJ1-2	.	TGTGCCGCTCAGTGGACGGATAACTATGGCTACACCTTC	CAAQWTDNYGYTF
TRBV6-5	.	TRBJ2-7	.	TGTGCCAGCAGTTACTCGATGCGGGCTAGCGCAACCTACGAGCAGTACTTC	CASSYSMRASATYEQYF
TRBV28	.	TRBJ2-7	TRBD1	TGTGCCAGCAGTTTCCCCGCCTACAGGGGGCCTAACGAGCAGTACTTC	CASSFPAYRGPNEQYF
TRBV6-1	.	TRBJ2-1	TRBD2	TGTGCCAGCAGTCATACTAGCGGGAGTTACAATGAGCAGTTCTTC	CASSHTSGSYNEQFF
TRBV6-1	.	TRBJ2-2	.	TGTGCCAGCAGTGAAGCGGGAGGGGACAGGGAGCTGTTTTTT	CASSEAGGDRELFF
TRBV27	.	TRBJ2-1	.	TGTGCCAGCAGTTCAGCGACTAGGACCGTCCCTGAGCAGTTCTTC	CASSSATRTVPEQFF
TRBV6-1	medium-sized	TRBJ2-6	.	TGTGCCAGCAGCCCCCCTGGGGCCAACGTCCTGACTTTC	CASSPPGANVLTF